This T cell receptor (beta chain) was documented in a study of cytomegalovirus exposure and HLA in healthy donors. Study summary: As released early, the data held around 80 million unique TCRs from HLA-typed donors.

The germline V and J ends were trimmed by 7 bases and 1 base, with 14 bases remaining between them. The CDR3 spans 15 residues. CDR1 is SGHAT and CDR2 is FQNNGV in the germline V gene. The PCR had 60 Vbeta and 13 Jbeta primers. TCRdb keeps only in-frame clones here, not all; method: immunoSEQ multiplex PCR. The sample consists of about 120,000 clones, 80% of them appearing once. Study outcomes and limitations: When analyzed later, a missense DCLRE1C variant was found to be linked to TCR beta V- and J-gene trimming. Excluded: some indistinguishable V segments such as TRBV6-2 and TRBV6-3.

Points on this clone: Its antigen remains unknown.

This rearrangement joins TRBV11-2 to TRBJ2-1; no definite D call. The specimen was PBMCs. The TCR comes from a female donor in good health and CMV-seronegative. This chain's CDR3 is CASIPRVTSYNEQFF. The DNA of the CDR3 is TGTGCCAGCATCCCTCGGGTGACGTCCTACAATGAGCAGTTCTTC.